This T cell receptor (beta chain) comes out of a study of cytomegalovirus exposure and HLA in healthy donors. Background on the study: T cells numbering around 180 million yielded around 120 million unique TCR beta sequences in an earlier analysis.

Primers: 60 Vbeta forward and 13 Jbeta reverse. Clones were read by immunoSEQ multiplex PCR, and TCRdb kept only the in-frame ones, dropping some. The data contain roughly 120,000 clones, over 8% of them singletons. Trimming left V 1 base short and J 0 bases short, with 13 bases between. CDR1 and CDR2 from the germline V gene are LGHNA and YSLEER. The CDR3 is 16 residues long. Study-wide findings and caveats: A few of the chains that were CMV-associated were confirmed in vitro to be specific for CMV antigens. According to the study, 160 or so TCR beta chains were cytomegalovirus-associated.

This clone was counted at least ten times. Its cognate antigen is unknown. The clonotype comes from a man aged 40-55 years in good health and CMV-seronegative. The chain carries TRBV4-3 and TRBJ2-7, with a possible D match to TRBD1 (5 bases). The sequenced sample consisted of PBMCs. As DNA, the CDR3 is TGCGCCAGCAGCCAAGCCCTGACAGAGCCCTCCTACGAGCAGTACTTC. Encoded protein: CASSQALTEPSYEQYF.